A selection of T cell receptor beta chains follows, all from one sample in a study of shared clonotypes between healthy human individuals. Produced via immunoSEQ multiplex PCR; TCRdb's table is partial and in-frame only. The sample has roughly 760,000 clones, roughly 70% seen once. The sequenced sample consisted of memory CD4+ T cells sorted from blood. The source of these receptors is a woman in her 30s in good health. The CDR3 runs from the conserved cysteine through the conserved F or W. Each record gives: clone size, J gene, V gene, D gene, CDR3 protein, CDR3 DNA. The D gene is left open where the match is weak. Expanded clones are given a class, and other clones once, few, many or no size at all.

clone_size: .
j_call: TRBJ1-4
v_call: TRBV2
d_call: TRBD1
cdr3_aa: CASSGRTGSEKLFF
cdr3_nt: TGTGCCAGTTCGGGGAGGACAGGGTCTGAAAAACTGTTTTTT

clone_size: .
j_call: TRBJ1-2
v_call: TRBV29-1
d_call: TRBD1
cdr3_aa: CSVEDRKGGNGYTF
cdr3_nt: TGCAGCGTTGAAGATCGGAAAGGGGGCAATGGCTACACCTTC

clone_size: .
j_call: TRBJ2-5
v_call: TRBV10-3
d_call: TRBD2
cdr3_aa: CVTSGNGETQYF
cdr3_nt: TGTGTCACGAGCGGGAATGGGGAGACCCAGTACTTC

clone_size: .
j_call: TRBJ2-3
v_call: TRBV7-2
d_call: .
cdr3_aa: CASSSRGSGTDTQYF
cdr3_nt: TGTGCCAGCAGCTCTAGGGGGTCTGGCACAGATACGCAGTATTTT

clone_size: .
j_call: TRBJ2-2
v_call: TRBV5-1
d_call: TRBD2
cdr3_aa: CASSGTVVAGKVGELFF
cdr3_nt: TGCGCCAGCAGCGGAACGGTCGTAGCGGGAAAGGTCGGGGAGCTGTTTTTT

clone_size: .
j_call: TRBJ1-2
v_call: TRBV28
d_call: TRBD1
cdr3_aa: CASSSGQSYGYTF
cdr3_nt: TGTGCCAGCAGTTCGGGACAGAGCTATGGCTACACCTTC

clone_size: .
j_call: TRBJ1-1
v_call: TRBV5-1
d_call: .
cdr3_aa: CASSRGWVNTEAFF
cdr3_nt: TGCGCCAGCAGCAGGGGTTGGGTGAACACTGAAGCTTTCTTT

clone_size: many
j_call: TRBJ2-1
v_call: TRBV5-4
d_call: .
cdr3_aa: CASSLASEPYNEQFF
cdr3_nt: TGTGCCAGCAGCTTGGCTAGCGAACCCTACAATGAGCAGTTCTTC

clone_size: .
j_call: TRBJ1-2
v_call: TRBV9
d_call: .
cdr3_aa: CASSPGTENYGYTF
cdr3_nt: TGTGCCAGCAGCCCCGGGACGGAGAACTATGGCTACACCTTC

clone_size: .
j_call: TRBJ1-2
v_call: TRBV19
d_call: .
cdr3_aa: CASSIYGRANYGYTF
cdr3_nt: TGTGCCAGTAGTATCTACGGAAGAGCTAACTATGGCTACACCTTC

clone_size: .
j_call: TRBJ2-3
v_call: TRBV6-1
d_call: .
cdr3_aa: CASKAGHTDTQYF
cdr3_nt: TGTGCCAGCAAGGCGGGCCACACAGATACGCAGTATTTT

clone_size: .
j_call: TRBJ2-3
v_call: TRBV9
d_call: .
cdr3_aa: CASSVVGTGPTDTQYF
cdr3_nt: TGTGCCAGCAGCGTAGTCGGAACAGGGCCAACAGATACGCAGTATTTT

clone_size: .
j_call: TRBJ2-1
v_call: TRBV10-1
d_call: TRBD2
cdr3_aa: CASSESGAGGRSNEQFF
cdr3_nt: TGCGCCAGCAGTGAGTCGGGAGCGGGAGGGCGGTCGAATGAGCAGTTCTTC

clone_size: .
j_call: TRBJ1-2
v_call: TRBV2
d_call: TRBD1
cdr3_aa: CASSRGDSSYGYTF
cdr3_nt: TGTGCCAGCAGTCGAGGGGACAGTTCCTATGGCTACACCTTC

clone_size: once
j_call: TRBJ2-5
v_call: TRBV6-5
d_call: TRBD1
cdr3_aa: CASSRTGRQETQYF
cdr3_nt: TGTGCCAGCAGTCGGACAGGACGCCAAGAGACCCAGTACTTC

clone_size: .
j_call: TRBJ2-3
v_call: TRBV30
d_call: .
cdr3_aa: CAWSAPDLSDTQYF
cdr3_nt: TGTGCCTGGAGTGCCCCGGACTTATCAGATACGCAGTATTTT

clone_size: .
j_call: TRBJ2-2
v_call: TRBV14
d_call: .
cdr3_aa: CASSQASGKPGELFF
cdr3_nt: TGTGCCAGCAGCCAAGCTTCGGGAAAGCCCGGGGAGCTGTTTTTT

clone_size: once
j_call: TRBJ1-5
v_call: TRBV5-1
d_call: .
cdr3_aa: CASSLQPSNQPQHF
cdr3_nt: TGCGCCAGCAGCTTGCAGCCTAGCAATCAGCCCCAGCATTTT

clone_size: .
j_call: TRBJ1-1
v_call: TRBV18
d_call: .
cdr3_aa: CASSLLLGRPNTEAFF
cdr3_nt: TGTGCCAGCTCACTACTCCTGGGACGGCCGAACACTGAAGCTTTCTTT

clone_size: many
j_call: TRBJ1-3
v_call: TRBV7-8
d_call: TRBD1
cdr3_aa: CASSFDRGPSGNTIYF
cdr3_nt: TGTGCCAGCAGCTTCGACAGGGGGCCCTCTGGAAACACCATATATTTT

clone_size: few
j_call: TRBJ1-5
v_call: TRBV5-1
d_call: TRBD1
cdr3_aa: CASSLGTGAQPQHF
cdr3_nt: TGCGCCAGCAGCTTGGGTACAGGGGCTCAGCCCCAGCATTTT

clone_size: .
j_call: TRBJ1-2
v_call: TRBV2
d_call: .
cdr3_aa: CASSERGSNYGYTF
cdr3_nt: TGTGCCAGCAGTGAACGCGGTTCTAACTATGGCTACACCTTC

clone_size: .
j_call: TRBJ2-3
v_call: TRBV5-5
d_call: .
cdr3_aa: CASSGRQGRDTDTQYF
cdr3_nt: TGTGCCAGCAGCGGACGACAGGGGAGGGACACAGATACGCAGTATTTT

clone_size: .
j_call: TRBJ2-7
v_call: TRBV7-9
d_call: .
cdr3_aa: CASSLLDTSYEQYF
cdr3_nt: TGTGCCAGCAGCTTACTGGACACATCCTACGAGCAGTACTTC

clone_size: .
j_call: TRBJ2-3
v_call: TRBV9
d_call: .
cdr3_aa: CASSATTGEPGLRTDTQYF
cdr3_nt: TGTGCCAGCAGCGCAACAACCGGGGAGCCCGGATTACGCACAGATACGCAGTATTTT

clone_size: few
j_call: TRBJ1-5
v_call: TRBV6-6
d_call: .
cdr3_aa: CASSYDDTGNQPQHF
cdr3_nt: TGTGCCAGCAGTTACGACGATACGGGCAATCAGCCCCAGCATTTT

clone_size: .
j_call: TRBJ1-2
v_call: TRBV6-5
d_call: .
cdr3_aa: CASSYVPGRTGYTF
cdr3_nt: TGTGCCAGCAGTTATGTACCGGGACGAACGGGCTACACCTTC

clone_size: .
j_call: TRBJ2-2
v_call: TRBV7-2
d_call: .
cdr3_aa: CASSFYYTGELFF
cdr3_nt: TGTGCCAGCAGCTTCTACTACACCGGGGAGCTGTTTTTT

clone_size: .
j_call: TRBJ2-4
v_call: TRBV28
d_call: .
cdr3_aa: CASSLGGAVDIQYF
cdr3_nt: TGTGCCAGCAGTTTAGGAGGGGCTGTGGACATTCAGTACTTC

clone_size: .
j_call: TRBJ1-1
v_call: TRBV6-1
d_call: .
cdr3_aa: CASRDARFEAEAFF
cdr3_nt: TGTGCCAGCAGGGACGCTCGGTTCGAGGCTGAAGCTTTCTTT

clone_size: .
j_call: TRBJ1-1
v_call: TRBV29-1
d_call: .
cdr3_aa: CSGTRGGLNTEAFF
cdr3_nt: TGCAGCGGTACTAGGGGAGGGCTGAACACTGAAGCTTTCTTT

clone_size: .
j_call: TRBJ2-5
v_call: TRBV9
d_call: .
cdr3_aa: CASSVGGLSRRETQYF
cdr3_nt: TGTGCCAGCAGCGTAGGGGGCCTTTCCCGAAGGGAGACCCAGTACTTC

clone_size: .
j_call: TRBJ2-4
v_call: TRBV5-1
d_call: TRBD2
cdr3_aa: CASSLPRAGGGIQYF
cdr3_nt: TGCGCCAGCAGCCTCCCGCGGGCGGGAGGTGGCATTCAGTACTTC

clone_size: once
j_call: TRBJ2-5
v_call: TRBV6-6
d_call: TRBD2
cdr3_aa: CASSASGRAGETQYF
cdr3_nt: TGTGCCAGCAGTGCCAGCGGGAGAGCGGGAGAGACCCAGTACTTC

clone_size: .
j_call: TRBJ2-1
v_call: TRBV30
d_call: TRBD2
cdr3_aa: CAWSTGLGNEQFF
cdr3_nt: TGTGCCTGGAGTACGGGACTAGGGAATGAGCAGTTCTTC

clone_size: .
j_call: TRBJ2-1
v_call: TRBV7-3
d_call: .
cdr3_aa: CASSWSSQSNEQFF
cdr3_nt: TGTGCCAGCAGCTGGTCGTCTCAGAGCAATGAGCAGTTCTTC

clone_size: .
j_call: TRBJ2-1
v_call: TRBV28
d_call: .
cdr3_aa: CATTGADSTRGNEQFF
cdr3_nt: TGTGCCACAACGGGGGCCGACTCGACTCGAGGCAATGAGCAGTTCTTC

clone_size: .
j_call: TRBJ1-1
v_call: TRBV5-1
d_call: TRBD1
cdr3_aa: CASSPDRGYRTEAFF
cdr3_nt: TGCGCCAGCAGCCCGGACAGGGGTTATCGGACTGAAGCTTTCTTT

clone_size: .
j_call: TRBJ1-5
v_call: TRBV5-1
d_call: TRBD1
cdr3_aa: CASSPGGTGYQPQHF
cdr3_nt: TGCGCCAGCAGCCCCGGTGGGACAGGGTATCAGCCCCAGCATTTT

clone_size: once
j_call: TRBJ2-2
v_call: TRBV6-6
d_call: .
cdr3_aa: CASRKMTGLSTGELFF
cdr3_nt: TGTGCCAGCAGAAAAATGACCGGCTTGTCGACCGGGGAGCTGTTTTTT

clone_size: few
j_call: TRBJ2-3
v_call: TRBV27
d_call: .
cdr3_aa: CASSLGGQIDTQYF
cdr3_nt: TGTGCCAGCAGTCTGGGGGGGCAGATAGATACGCAGTATTTT

clone_size: .
j_call: TRBJ2-7
v_call: TRBV6-5
d_call: TRBD2
cdr3_aa: CASSYQRGSLSREQYF
cdr3_nt: TGTGCCAGCAGTTATCAACGCGGGAGTTTATCACGGGAGCAGTACTTC

clone_size: .
j_call: TRBJ1-1
v_call: TRBV9
d_call: .
cdr3_aa: CASSVAANTEAFF
cdr3_nt: TGTGCCAGCAGCGTAGCCGCGAACACTGAAGCTTTCTTT

clone_size: once
j_call: TRBJ1-6
v_call: TRBV25-1
d_call: .
cdr3_aa: CASSEYGSGSPLHF
cdr3_nt: TGTGCCAGCAGTGAATACGGCAGTGGTTCACCCCTCCACTTT

clone_size: few
j_call: TRBJ1-1
v_call: TRBV4-2
d_call: .
cdr3_aa: CASSQIEGGGTEAFF
cdr3_nt: TGTGCCAGCAGCCAAATCGAGGGAGGGGGCACTGAAGCTTTCTTT

clone_size: .
j_call: TRBJ2-3
v_call: TRBV5-1
d_call: TRBD1
cdr3_aa: CASNPGTGSDTQYF
cdr3_nt: TGCGCCAGCAACCCAGGGACAGGGTCCGATACGCAGTATTTT

clone_size: .
j_call: TRBJ2-7
v_call: TRBV6-1
d_call: TRBD2
cdr3_aa: CASREIGTSGRRTYEQYF
cdr3_nt: TGTGCCAGCAGAGAAATAGGGACTAGCGGGAGGCGAACCTACGAGCAGTACTTC

clone_size: .
j_call: TRBJ2-7
v_call: TRBV7-9
d_call: TRBD2
cdr3_aa: CASSPPGLASYEQYF
cdr3_nt: TGTGCCAGCAGCCCACCGGGACTAGCATCCTACGAGCAGTACTTC

clone_size: .
j_call: TRBJ2-1
v_call: TRBV7-9
d_call: .
cdr3_aa: CASSLVRGPYNEQFF
cdr3_nt: TGTGCCAGCAGCTTAGTCCGCGGGCCTTACAATGAGCAGTTCTTC

clone_size: .
j_call: TRBJ2-2
v_call: TRBV19
d_call: .
cdr3_aa: CASSIDRQAGELFF
cdr3_nt: TGTGCCAGTAGTATAGATCGACAGGCCGGGGAGCTGTTTTTT

clone_size: .
j_call: TRBJ2-1
v_call: TRBV25-1
d_call: .
cdr3_aa: CASSGIGGQFF
cdr3_nt: TGTGCCAGCAGTGGAATAGGGGGGCAGTTCTTC

clone_size: .
j_call: TRBJ2-1
v_call: TRBV7-9
d_call: .
cdr3_aa: CASSFLLDNEQFF
cdr3_nt: TGTGCCAGCAGCTTTTTGCTAGACAATGAGCAGTTCTTC

clone_size: .
j_call: TRBJ2-1
v_call: TRBV19
d_call: .
cdr3_aa: CASSIKLAGQQQFF
cdr3_nt: TGTGCCAGTAGTATAAAATTAGCAGGGCAGCAGCAGTTCTTC

clone_size: once
j_call: TRBJ1-3
v_call: TRBV6-5
d_call: .
cdr3_aa: CASSYSSGGNTIYF
cdr3_nt: TGTGCCAGCAGTTACTCGTCAGGAGGAAACACCATATATTTT

clone_size: many
j_call: TRBJ1-4
v_call: TRBV2
d_call: TRBD1
cdr3_aa: CASSAGQGVATNEKLFF
cdr3_nt: TGTGCCAGCAGTGCCGGACAGGGGGTCGCAACTAATGAAAAACTGTTTTTT

clone_size: few
j_call: TRBJ2-6
v_call: TRBV27
d_call: TRBD1
cdr3_aa: CASSPVDRGTGANVLTF
cdr3_nt: TGTGCCAGCAGTCCCGTTGACAGGGGAACTGGGGCCAACGTCCTGACTTTC